A selection of T cell receptor beta chains follows, all from one sample in a study of chemoradiotherapy in HPV16-positive cancers. Sequencing used immunoSEQ multiplex PCR; TCRdb keeps in-frame clones, though not all of them. The data show approximately 6,400 clones, roughly 80% seen once. Sequenced material: tumor tissue, taken from a patient who underwent chemoradiotherapy. The source is a human donor with HPV-associated anogenital cancer. The CDR3 runs from the conserved cysteine through the conserved F or W. The D gene is left open where the match is weak. Only part of the rows carry a size: once, few, many, or a class if the clone is expanded.

TRBJ1-3 | NA | TRBV4-3 | TRBD1 | TGCGCCAGCAGCCAAGATGGGGAGGGGGCGGACACCATATATTTT | CASSQDGEGADTIYF
TRBJ2-7 | NA | TRBV30 | NA | TGTGCCTTCCGGACCCTCACCGACCCAAAGGGGGACGAGCAGTACTTC | CAFRTLTDPKGDEQYF
TRBJ1-2 | few | TRBV4-2 | NA | TGTGCCAGCAGCCAAGATGCCTCAGTTGGGGGTAATGGCTACACCTTC | CASSQDASVGGNGYTF
TRBJ2-1 | NA | TRBV30 | TRBD2 | TGTGCCTGGAGGTTCGGACTAGCGGGGGGTGAGCAGTTCTTC | CAWRFGLAGGEQFF
TRBJ1-1 | NA | TRBV5-4 | NA | TGTGCCAGCAGCCCGCCGGGGGGAGACACTGAAGCTTTCTTT | CASSPPGGDTEAFF
TRBJ1-4 | NA | TRBV30 | NA | TGTGCCTGGCTAAGAAGCGGGGGGCGAGGTGAAAAACTGTTTTTT | CAWLRSGGRGEKLFF
TRBJ1-1 | NA | TRBV30 | NA | TGTGCCTGGCAACAGGGAATGAACACTGAAGCTTTCTTT | CAWQQGMNTEAFF
TRBJ2-5 | NA | TRBV28 | NA | TGTGCCAGCAGCGACGGACAGTCGAGAGAGACCCAGTACTTC | CASSDGQSRETQYF
TRBJ1-2 | NA | TRBV19 | TRBD1 | TGTGCCAGTAGAAGTTCCGGACAGGGACCCTATGGCTACACCTTC | CASRSSGQGPYGYTF
TRBJ1-1 | NA | TRBV19 | NA | TGTGCCAGTAGTATAATGCAGGGTACTGAAGCTTTCTTT | CASSIMQGTEAFF
TRBJ1-1 | once | TRBV19 | NA | TGTGCCACCGAAGTGGGAGAGGGGAGCACTGAAGCTTTCTTT | CATEVGEGSTEAFF
TRBJ1-1 | NA | TRBV6-1 | NA | TGTGCCAGCAGGACAGGATTGAACACTGAAGCTTTCTTT | CASRTGLNTEAFF
TRBJ2-7 | NA | TRBV27 | NA | TGTGCCAGCAGTTTATCGGAGGCAGCCAACGAGCAGTACTTC | CASSLSEAANEQYF
TRBJ2-3 | NA | TRBV4-2 | TRBD2 | TGTGCCAGCAGCCAAGAAAGAGGCTTTAGCGGGGGCACAGATACGCAGTATTTT | CASSQERGFSGGTDTQYF
TRBJ1-1 | NA | TRBV5-1 | NA | TGCGCCAGCAGCGCCGAAGCCGGGGGGCGCGACACTGAAGCTTTCTTT | CASSAEAGGRDTEAFF
TRBJ1-6 | once | TRBV6-1 | TRBD1 | TGTGCCAGCAGCCCCGGGACAGGGGAGACACCCCTCCACTTT | CASSPGTGETPLHF
TRBJ1-1 | NA | TRBV11-3 | NA | TGTGCCAGCAGCCAACAGTGGGACACTGAAGCTTTCTTT | CASSQQWDTEAFF
TRBJ2-3 | NA | TRBV30 | NA | TGTGCCTGGAGTGTAGGCGGGGCCGATACGCAGTATTTT | CAWSVGGADTQYF